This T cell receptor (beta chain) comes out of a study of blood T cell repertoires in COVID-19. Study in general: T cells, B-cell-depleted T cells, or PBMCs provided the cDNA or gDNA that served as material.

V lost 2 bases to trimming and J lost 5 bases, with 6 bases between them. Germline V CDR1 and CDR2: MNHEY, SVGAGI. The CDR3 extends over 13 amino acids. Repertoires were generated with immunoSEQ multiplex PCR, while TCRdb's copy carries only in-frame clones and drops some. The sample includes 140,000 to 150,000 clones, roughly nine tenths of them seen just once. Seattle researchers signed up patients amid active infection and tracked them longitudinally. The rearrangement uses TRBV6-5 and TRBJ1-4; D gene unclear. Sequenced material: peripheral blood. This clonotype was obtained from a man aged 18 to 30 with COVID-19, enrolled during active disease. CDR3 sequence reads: CASSYGLNEKLFF. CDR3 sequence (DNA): TGTGCCAGCAGTTACGGCTTGAATGAAAAACTGTTTTTT.